One sample yielded the 8 T cell receptor beta chains listed below, sequenced in a study of CD8 T cells in Susac syndrome. Random hexamers were used to reverse transcribe the RNA input (about 0.5 to 1 ug). TCRdb re-analysed the immunoSEQ multiplex PCR reads in MiXCR, keeping a single row per CDR3 protein. The sample has about 180,000 distinct CDR3 sequences, 94% seen once. The sample comprised CD4+ T cells from PBMCs. The receptors were sampled from a human donor with Susac syndrome.

The chain links TRBV7-9 to TRBJ2-1; tentatively, D is TRBD2 (5 bases). The CDR3 consists of 14 residues. In germline, CDR1 is SEHNR, CDR2 FQNEAQ (reference sequence). V lost 5 bases, J lost 15 bases, and 23 bases lay in between. Here the CDR3 reads CASSPSLGVESGFF. The CDR3 DNA reads as TGTGCCAGCAGCCCCTCCCTCGGGGTCGAGTCGGGGTTCTTC.

The V and J genes are TRBV12-3 or TRBV12-4 and TRBJ2-7, with D possibly being TRBD1 or TRBD2 (5 bases each). CDR3 length equals 15 residues. The V end lost 5 bases, the J end lost 3 bases, and 17 bases lay between the germline ends. The CDR3 bases are TGTGCCAGCAGTCCCGGGGCCGGACGGCTCTACGAGCAGTACTTC. Translation gives CASSPGAGRLYEQYF.

The chain recombines TRBV3-1 with TRBJ2-7, with TRBD1 identical over 10 bases. Germline CDR1 LGHDT, CDR2 YNNKEL (reference sequence). V was pared by 4 bases and J by 6 bases, with 6 bases of the junction left unmatched. The CDR3 contains 14 residues. CDR3 sequence reads: CASSLTGGYPEQYF. The CDR3 DNA is TGTGCCAGCAGCCTGACAGGGGGCTATCCCGAGCAGTACTTC.

This rearrangement joins TRBV19 to TRBJ1-1, with TRBD1 identical over 7 bases. Unmatched junction bases numbered 2, after V lost 6 bases and J lost 1 base. This CDR3 region has 13 residues. Germline assignment: CDR1 LNHDA and CDR2 SQIVND (reference sequence). The CDR3 protein is CASRGQPNTEAFF. As DNA, the CDR3 is TGTGCCAGTAGGGGACAGCCGAACACTGAAGCTTTCTTT. The variable domain in full, with the rest retrieved from reference TRBV19 and TRBJ1-1, is DGGITQSPKYLFRKEGQNVTLSCEQNLNHDAMYWYRQDPGQGLRLIYYSQIVNDFQKGDIAEGYSVSREKKESFPLTVTSAQKNPTAFYLCASRGQPNTEAFFGQGTRLTVV.

The V gene is TRBV29-1, the J gene TRBJ2-7; 10 bases match TRBD1. V dropped 4 bases and J dropped 3; count of bases not matched to a gene: 6. CDR1 SQVTM and CDR2 ANQGSEA come from the germline V gene. This CDR3 region has 14 residues. The CDR3 reads CSVVWTGGVYEQYF. The CDR3 DNA follows: TGCAGCGTTGTCTGGACAGGGGGTGTCTACGAGCAGTACTTC.

This clonotype appeared a few times. V is TRBV6-1 and J is TRBJ2-1; D uncertain. CDR3 length equals 13 residues. Germline values: CDR1 MNHNS, CDR2 SASEGT. V lost 7 bases to trimming and J lost 6 bases, with 13 bases between them. The CDR3: CASTLQEINEQFF. DNA of the CDR3: TGTGCCAGCACCCTCCAGGAGATCAATGAGCAGTTCTTC.

The chain uses TRBV9 and TRBJ2-3, with D possibly being TRBD2 (6 bases). V lost 4 bases and J 1 base, leaving 22 bases between the germline ends. Germline lookup yields CDR1 SGDLS and CDR2 YYNGEE. The CDR3 covers 18 residues. The CDR3 reads CASSFSGVGQVGTDTQYF. CDR3 DNA: TGTGCCAGCAGCTTCTCGGGGGTAGGGCAAGTAGGCACAGATACGCAGTATTTT.

The V and J genes are TRBV5-6 and TRBJ1-4; the D gene is possibly TRBD1 (5 bases). The CDR3 consists of 15 residues. V was clipped by 2 bases and J by 4 bases, with 12 bases between them. CDR1 and CDR2 from the germline V gene are SGHDT and YYEEEE. CDR3 loop: CASSFGAGVNEKLFF. DNA for the CDR3: TGTGCCAGCAGCTTTGGGGCAGGCGTTAATGAAAAACTGTTTTTT.